Below, one T cell receptor (beta chain) is given with its context. Its matching antigen is unknown. It was with 60 Vbeta and 13 Jbeta primers that the PCR ran. Using immunoSEQ multiplex PCR, the repertoire was profiled, and TCRdb retains in-frame clones only, with some absent. Of 220,000 or so clones detected, 75% appear once; the ten largest clones hold about 1.9%. This entry belongs to a study of cytomegalovirus exposure and HLA in healthy donors. Findings and limits, study-wide: The study carried out a later analysis of TCR beta sequences. It associated about 15,000 of them with specific HLA alleles at a false discovery rate of 0.05. A later analysis linked a missense variant in DCLRE1C to the trimming of TCR beta V and J genes. A previous analysis found most TCR beta V segments productive roughly 87% or roughly 30% of the time.

Germline V gene sequence: CDR1 SGHRS, CDR2 YFSETQ. The CDR3 totals 15 residues. Trimming removed 3 bases from V and 9 bases from J; junction bases left unmatched: 8. The receptor was isolated from a woman aged 25-40 years in good health and CMV-seronegative. Sequencing was done on a sample of PBMCs. This chain joins TRBV5-1 and TRBJ2-1; 11 positions agree with TRBD1. The CDR3 DNA reads as TGCGCCAGCAGCTACGGACAGGGGGCGATCAGTGAGCAGTTCTTC. Translation: CASSYGQGAISEQFF.